This T cell receptor beta chain came from a study of T cells in Graves' hyperthyroidism and ophthalmopathy. Study-level information: Initial diagnosis, before any treatment, was when peripheral blood was collected.

Study-wide results and caveats: Blood also carried most thyroid clonotypes expanded above 0.001.

V dropped 5 bases and J dropped 7 bases, with 11 bases sitting between them. Germline CDR1 is SQVTM and CDR2 is ANQGSEA. CDR3 length: 12 residues. A note on this clonotype: The antigen is undetermined.

Diagnostic decisions used clinical symptoms, serum thyroxine and TRAb, thyroid ultrasound and orbital computed tomography. This sample holds PBMCs from less than 11 ml fresh peripheral blood. Amplification targeted TCR beta CDR3 regions from RNA transcripts. RT-PCR in the first round (using the HTBI primer set) targeted the TCR CDR3. TCRdb independently ran MiXCR on the multiplex PCR reads; one entry per CDR3 protein. The table includes about 600,000 distinct CDR3 sequences, approximately 15% detected once. The chain couples TRBV29-1 to TRBJ2-2; possibly TRBD2 for D (5 bases). The specimen sequenced was blood. The receptor was isolated from a woman aged 45-65 years with Graves' ophthalmopathy. The CDR3 protein is CSVPYAGGELFF. The CDR3 region has the DNA TGCAGCGTTCCCTACGCGGGCGGGGAGCTGTTTTTT.